The clone carrying this T cell receptor (beta chain) has more than one count but fewer than ten. As yet, its antigen is unknown. No patient received treatment before thyroid surgery. This CDR3 region has 15 residues. CDR1 and CDR2 (germline): MNHNS, SASEGT. Trimming removed 5 bases from V and 5 bases from J, with 15 bases in between. This entry comes from a study of metastatic and nonmetastatic thyroid tumors. As for the study in general: For malignant and benign thyroid patients, tumor or nodule tissue and blood were the sources whose repertoires were compared.

With MiXCR, TCRdb called clones anew from the PCR reads. The sample lists about 22,000 clones, 30% to 40% occurring once. Overall study findings and caveats: In blood and tumor, TCR beta diversity was reportedly significantly higher in malignant thyroid tumors than in benign nodules.

The chain joins TRBV6-1 to TRBJ2-2; weak D call: TRBD2 (8 bases). The TCR originated in a male donor with papillary thyroid cancer or a benign thyroid nodule (not recorded which). Some clones in this sample may be carry-over from other donors' samples. The sequenced sample consisted of blood. CDR3: CASSRQGGGTGELFF. CDR3 bases: TGTGCCAGCAGTCGACAGGGCGGGGGGACCGGGGAGCTGTTTTTT.